One sample yielded the 4 T cell receptor beta chains listed below, sequenced in a study of blood T cell repertoires in COVID-19. Generated by immunoSEQ multiplex PCR, the TCRdb table keeps only in-frame clones and is missing some. The table records more than 85,000 clones, 80% to 90% of them present only once. Source material: PBMCs or T cells enriched from blood (not recorded which). These receptors originate from a woman between 50 and 59 years old who had recovered from COVID-19.

V gene TRBV28 combines with J gene TRBJ2-7, with 9 bases aligning to TRBD1. CDR3 length: 13 amino acids. Germline V CDR1 and CDR2: MDHEN, SYDVKM. The trim removed 5 bases at V and 5 bases at J, leaving 4 bases unmatched. This CDR3 reads CASSTGGGNEQYF. The CDR3 DNA is TGTGCCAGCAGTACAGGGGGCGGCAACGAGCAGTACTTC.

V is TRBV28 and J is TRBJ2-2, with unresolved D. V dropped 11 bases and J dropped 8 bases, with 18 bases sitting between them. Looked up from germline, CDR1 is MDHEN and CDR2 is SYDVKM. This CDR3 has 13 amino acids. The DNA of the CDR3 is TGTGCCCTCCAAGGTCCCTTCGGGGGGGAGCTGTTTTTT. This translates into CALQGPFGGELFF.

The chain recombines TRBV11-2 with TRBJ1-2; unclear D gene. Germline CDR1 reads SGHAT; CDR2 reads FQNNGV. Trimming removed 1 base at V and 1 base at J, with 7 bases between. This CDR3 region has 14 residues. The DNA for the CDR3 is TGTGCCAGCAGCTTAGGACTGTTTAACTATGGCTACACCTTC. It specifies CASSLGLFNYGYTF. Filled out from reference TRBV11-2 and TRBJ1-2, the complete variable domain reads EAGVAQSPRYKIIEKRQSVAFWCNPISGHATLYWYQQILGQGPKLLIQFQNNGVVDDSQLPKDRFSAERLKGVDSTLKIQPAKLEDSAVYLCASSLGLFNYGYTFGSGTRLTVV.

This clone was counted a few times. The chain links TRBV7-9 to TRBJ2-5; 10 bases fit TRBD2. The germline V gene has CDR1 SEHNR and CDR2 FQNEAQ (reference sequence). The V and J ends lost 3 bases and 5 bases, in that order; junction bases with no gene match: 6. CDR3 length: 15 residues. CDR3 DNA sequence: TGTGCCAGCAGCTTCAGCGGGGGGGCCCTGGAGACCCAGTACTTC. Translating it yields CASSFSGGALETQYF. Full variable domain (remainder filled in from reference TRBV7-9 and TRBJ2-5): DTGVSQNPRHKITKRGQNVTFRCDPISEHNRLYWYRQTLGQGPEFLTYFQNEAQLEKSRLLSDRFSAERPKGSFSTLEIQRTEQGDSAMYLCASSFSGGALETQYFGPGTRLLVL.